The next 8 T cell receptor beta chains were all read from a single sample in a study of T cells in women clearing cervical HPV infection. Some clones are missing from TCRdb's copy, which holds only in-frame ones; the method was immunoSEQ multiplex PCR. The table for this sample gives 25,000 to 35,000 clones. Sequenced: blood buffy coat. Receptor source: a woman aged 18-70 years with a cervical HPV16 infection that either progressed to CIN3+ or cleared (not recorded which).

Of note for this clone: The read ends 3 residues before the CDR3 terminus; that terminus is restored from the germline J gene. The chain carries TRBV24-1 and TRBJ2-2; 7 nucleotides line up with TRBD2. The CDR3 is 15 amino acids. CDR1 and CDR2 from the germline V gene are KGHDR and SFDVKD. The V segment lost 0 bases and the J segment 6 bases; nucleotides outside the gene matches: 3. The CDR3: CATSDLTGGAGELFF. Partial CDR3 DNA: TGTGCCACCAGTGATTTGACGGGGGGAGCCGGGGAG.

To note about this clone: The CDR3 end lies 3 residues beyond the end of the read and is filled in from the germline J gene. The chain uses TRBV19 and TRBJ2-3; 9 bases are shared with TRBD2. CDR3 length equals 15 residues. With 6 bases clipped from V and 3 bases from J, the junction kept 7 bases outside the gene matches. CDR1 and CDR2 (germline): LNHDA, SQIVND (reference sequence). The DNA read from the CDR3 is TGTGCCAGTAGCCTTAGCGGGAGTGGTACAGATACG. Protein product: CASSLSGSGTDT. The entire CDR3 sequence reads CASSLSGSGTDTQYF.

CDR3 loop: CASSPPPGDSEAFF. The covered CDR3 bases are TGTGCCAGCTCACCACCACCGGGGGACAGTGAA. The chain combines TRBV18 with TRBJ1-1; 7 nucleotides agree with TRBD1. The read terminates 3 residues before the CDR3 end, so the remaining end is supplied by the germline J gene. CDR3 length: 14 residues. The V gene end was trimmed by 0 bases and the J gene end by 7 bases; junction bases not matched to a gene: 5. Germline V gene lookup returns CDR1 KGHSH and CDR2 LQKENI.

Turning to this clone: The sequence runs out 3 residues before the end of the CDR3; the remainder is reconstructed from the germline J gene. The chain employs TRBV7-9 and TRBJ1-2; tentative D call: TRBD1 (5 bases). Deletions cut 6 bases from V and 0 bases from J, with 14 bases between. Per germline, CDR1 SEHNR and CDR2 FQNEAQ (reference sequence). This CDR3 is 15 amino acids long. This chain's CDR3 is CASSYLGLANYGYTF. The covered CDR3 bases are TGTGCCAGCAGTTATCTGGGGCTAGCTAACTATGGC.

Notes on this clone: From the germline J gene comes the end of the CDR3, since the read stops 3 residues before it. The chain uses TRBV28 and TRBJ2-7, with unresolved D. CDR3 length equals 11 residues. The germline gives CDR1 MDHEN, CDR2 SYDVKM. V lost 2 bases and J 4 bases, leaving 3 bases between the germline ends. Incomplete CDR3 DNA: TGTGCCAGCAGTTTAAGGTACGAG. Protein sequence: CASSLRYE. From start to end, the CDR3 is CASSLRYEQYF.

This clone is labeled medium-sized based on frequency. Sequencing ends 3 residues short of the CDR3 end; the germline J gene provides the rest. The J gene is TRBJ1-4, the V gene TRBV4-1; TRBD1 is a possible D gene (5 bases). The germline V gene encodes CDR1 MGHRA and CDR2 YSYEKL. CDR3 length: 14 residues. V was shortened by 5 bases and J by 3 bases, with 10 bases between the two germline ends. The CDR3 is CASSIRVSNEKLFF. The CDR3 bases that were read are TGCGCCAGCAGCATCAGGGTGTCTAATGAAAAA.

With regard to this clone: The observed sequence ends 3 residues before the CDR3 terminus, with the missing tail filled in from the germline J gene. V is TRBV19 and J is TRBJ1-3; the match to TRBD1 covers 7 bases. This CDR3 region has 15 residues. V gave up 6 bases and J gave up 1 base; unmatched junction bases: 6. Germline V gene data show CDR1 as LNHDA and CDR2 as SQIVND (reference sequence). Incomplete CDR3 DNA: TGTGCCAGTAGCTTGAGGACAGGATCTGGAAACACC. As protein: CASSLRTGSGNT. From start to end, the CDR3 is CASSLRTGSGNTIYF.

Details on this clone: The CDR3 end is not reached by the read, which stops 3 residues before it; the germline J gene fills it in. V usage is TRBV5-5 and J usage is TRBJ2-2, with 7 bases lining up with TRBD1. The V segment lost 4 bases and the J segment 5 bases; nucleotides outside the gene matches: 8. This CDR3 contains 15 residues. Germline CDR1 SGHKS, CDR2 YYEKEE (reference sequence). CDR3 bases read: TGTGCCAGCAGCCCGCAGGGGGTGAGGACCGGGGAG. Protein product: CASSPQGVRTGE. In full, the CDR3 reads CASSPQGVRTGELFF.